This T cell receptor beta chain comes out of a study of blood T cell repertoires in COVID-19. This clone appeared a single time. The CDR3 sequence is 14 residues long. V was trimmed by 3 bases and J by 3 bases, leaving 11 bases between them. The germline gives CDR1 LNHDA, CDR2 SQIVND (reference sequence). In the original workflow: The assay estimated nucleated cells by amplifying reference gene primers. Clones were sequenced by immunoSEQ multiplex PCR, and TCRdb holds only the in-frame ones, with some missing. V, J and clone size derive from that table, while D and trimming were established from the DNA sequence. Among 30,000 or so clones listed, roughly 90% were seen once.

The source material was peripheral blood. The rearrangement uses TRBV19 and TRBJ2-5, with D possibly matching TRBD1 (6 bases). This receptor was obtained from a woman between 40 and 50 years old with active or convalescent COVID-19. The CDR3 sequence is CASSIPGQKETQYF. In DNA, the CDR3 is TGTGCCAGTAGTATCCCAGGACAGAAAGAGACCCAGTACTTC.